Presented here are 18 T cell receptor beta chains from one specimen sequenced in a study of cytomegalovirus exposure and HLA in healthy donors. PCR amplification relied on 60 Vbeta primers (plus 13 Jbeta primers). The protocol was immunoSEQ multiplex PCR, while the TCRdb copy is restricted to in-frame clones and leaves out a portion. Of 150,000 to 200,000 clones listed, 70% to 80% are singletons. Sequencing was carried out using PBMCs. All receptors derive from a man in his late teens or twenties in good health and CMV-seropositive.

A single count supports this clone. The chain uses TRBV13 and TRBJ2-2; D may be TRBD2 (5 bases). Germline lookup yields CDR1 PRHDT and CDR2 FYEKMQ (reference sequence). Trimming removed 0 bases at V and 4 bases at J, with 15 bases between. This CDR3 has 17 residues. DNA of the CDR3: TGTGCCAGCAGCTTAGGCCATGGGAGTTCGAGCACCGGGGAGCTGTTTTTT. This codes for CASSLGHGSSSTGELFF.

This chain links TRBV28 with TRBJ1-2; D call uncertain. V was pared by 4 bases and J by 8 bases, with 17 bases between. This CDR3 comprises 14 residues. Germline V gene data show CDR1 as MDHEN and CDR2 as SYDVKM. CDR3 amino acids: CASSSEMTIWGYTF. Here the CDR3 DNA reads TGTGCCAGCAGTTCAGAAATGACAATTTGGGGCTACACCTTC.

J is TRBJ1-4 and V is TRBV9; 8 nucleotides line up with TRBD1. V lost 0 bases, J lost 5 bases, and 3 bases stayed unmatched. Germline V CDR1 and CDR2: SGDLS, YYNGEE. This CDR3 comprises 15 residues. CDR3 in amino acids: CASSVAQGANEKLFF. CDR3 in DNA: TGTGCCAGCAGCGTAGCCCAGGGGGCGAATGAAAAACTGTTTTTT.

The chain is built from TRBV28 and TRBJ2-7; possibly TRBD2 for D (5 bases). The V end was cut by 4 bases, the J end by 3 bases, with 19 bases between. Per germline, CDR1 MDHEN and CDR2 SYDVKM. The CDR3 runs 16 residues. The CDR3 here is CASSSGILNSDYEQYF. The CDR3 bases are TGTGCCAGCAGTTCCGGGATCCTAAACTCCGACTACGAGCAGTACTTC.

This clone turned up a few times. The chain is built from TRBV4-2 and TRBJ1-4; D might be TRBD1 (6 bases). The CDR3 has 14 amino acids. The V end was cut by 4 bases, the J end by 4 bases, with 10 bases between. Germline lookup yields CDR1 LGHNA and CDR2 YNFKEQ. In DNA, the CDR3 is TGTGCCAGCAGCCTACAGGGCTATAATGAAAAACTGTTTTTT. It codes for CASSLQGYNEKLFF.

The chain joins TRBV6-5 to TRBJ1-2; weak D call: TRBD1 (6 bases). Trimming shortened V by 7 bases and J by 6 bases, and 15 bases separated the two germline ends. CDR1 is MNHEY, CDR2 SVGAGI, per germline. The CDR3 contains 13 residues. CDR3 DNA sequence: TGTGCCAGCACCCCACAGGGAATGAATGGCTACACCTTC. It translates to CASTPQGMNGYTF.

The gene calls are TRBV6-5 and TRBJ1-1; D might be TRBD1 (6 bases). The CDR3 consists of 14 residues. Germline V lookup: CDR1 MNHEY, CDR2 SVGAGI. Deletions cut 5 bases from V and 1 base from J, with 11 bases between. The CDR3: CASSTQGANTEAFF. The CDR3 coding sequence is TGTGCCAGCAGTACACAGGGCGCGAACACTGAAGCTTTCTTT.

This clone was picked up a small number of times. The rearrangement uses TRBV4-1 and TRBJ2-1; TRBD1 matches 7 bases. With 3 bases clipped from V and 2 bases from J, the junction kept 7 bases outside the gene matches. Germline V CDR1 and CDR2: MGHRA, YSYEKL. The CDR3 has 16 residues. The CDR3 spells CASSQLTGPPYNEQFF. The CDR3 DNA is TGCGCCAGCAGCCAGCTGACAGGGCCTCCCTACAATGAGCAGTTCTTC.

V gene TRBV6-5 combines with J gene TRBJ2-2; D is possibly TRBD2 (5 bases). V dropped 4 bases and J dropped 1 base, with 10 bases sitting between them. The CDR3 contains 15 residues. Germline CDR1 MNHEY, CDR2 SVGAGI. In nucleotides, the CDR3 is TGTGCCAGCAGTTTGCGGGTCGTGAACACCGGGGAGCTGTTTTTT. Translated: CASSLRVVNTGELFF.

V usage is TRBV7-2 and J usage is TRBJ2-7, with D unclear. The CDR3 covers 12 residues. Deletions cut 5 bases from V and 8 bases from J, with 13 bases between. Looked up from germline, CDR1 is SGHTA and CDR2 is FQGNSA. DNA for the CDR3: TGTGCCAGCAGCCCCGTGACAATGCAGCAGTACTTC. It is translated as CASSPVTMQQYF.

The rearrangement links TRBV18 to TRBJ1-1; perhaps TRBD1 as D (6 bases). Trimming took off 4 bases at V and 3 bases at J, with 9 bases between the two ends. The CDR3 contains 13 residues. Germline V CDR1 and CDR2: KGHSH, LQKENI. The CDR3 protein is CASSLSGDTEAFF. The DNA of the CDR3 is TGTGCCAGCTCACTGTCAGGGGACACTGAAGCTTTCTTT.

The chain joins TRBV2 to TRBJ2-7; tentatively, D is TRBD1 (6 bases). Trimming took off 5 bases at V and 3 bases at J, with 14 bases between the two ends. Germline V gene data show CDR1 as SNHLY and CDR2 as FYNNEI. This CDR3 has 14 residues. For the CDR3, the DNA is TGTGCCAGCAGTTACAGGGACCTGGGCTACGAGCAGTACTTC. It yields the protein CASSYRDLGYEQYF.

To note about this clone: A read error may produce the germline difference seen at one junction end. The chain is built from TRBV7-2 and TRBJ2-7; D perhaps matches TRBD1 (6 bases). The V gene's germline CDR1 is SGHTA and CDR2 FQGNSA. The length of the CDR3 is 15 residues. In DNA, the CDR3 is TGTGCCAGCAGCACCTCCGGACAGAGCTCCTACAAGCAGTACTTC. As protein: CASSTSGQSSYKQYF.

This clone was seen more than once but under ten times. The chain has TRBV6-6 and TRBJ2-1; 8 bases are a match to TRBD1. Trimming at V came to 5 bases and at J to 8 bases, leaving 5 bases not matched to a gene. Germline V gives CDR1 MNHNY, CDR2 SVGAGI (reference sequence). The CDR3 consists of 13 residues. The CDR3 coding sequence is TGTGCCAGCAGTCCCAGGGGGCTCGATGAGCAGTTCTTC. This translates into CASSPRGLDEQFF.

This chain links TRBV13 with TRBJ1-1; the D gene is possibly TRBD1 (5 bases). Germline V lookup: CDR1 PRHDT, CDR2 FYEKMQ (reference sequence). This CDR3 comprises 14 residues. With 4 bases removed from V and 0 bases from J, the gap between germline ends came to 9 bases. This CDR3 is CASSSDSLNTEAFF. The CDR3 coding sequence is TGTGCCAGCAGCTCCGACAGTTTGAACACTGAAGCTTTCTTT.

The chain joins TRBV27 to TRBJ1-3; 9 nucleotides match TRBD1. The ends lost 7 bases at V and 4 bases at J; junction bases unmatched: 11. The CDR3 totals 16 residues. From germline, CDR1 is MNHEY and CDR2 SMNVEV (reference sequence). The CDR3 bases are TGTGCCAGCAAACAGGGACAGGGACATTCCGGAAACACCATATATTTT. This sequence encodes CASKQGQGHSGNTIYF.

In its sample, this clone was seen a few times. J is TRBJ2-5 and V is TRBV4-2; 11 nucleotides agree with TRBD1. Trimming cost V 1 base and J 4 bases; bases outside gene matches: 8. Germline lookup yields CDR1 LGHNA and CDR2 YNFKEQ. The CDR3 totals 17 residues. The CDR3 DNA reads TGTGCCAGCAGCCAAGGGACAGGGGGCGCTTTTAGAGAGACCCAGTACTTC. Amino acids: CASSQGTGGAFRETQYF.

This rearrangement joins TRBV7-9 to TRBJ2-3; D is unclear. The CDR3 extends over 12 amino acids. Germline CDR1 reads SEHNR; CDR2 reads FQNEAQ (reference sequence). Trimming removed 5 bases at V and 6 bases at J, with 9 bases between. Here the CDR3 reads CASSLALDTQYF. In DNA form, the CDR3 reads TGTGCCAGCAGCCTCGCGTTGGATACGCAGTATTTT. Filled out from reference TRBV7-9 and TRBJ2-3, the complete variable domain reads DTGVSQNPRHKITKRGQNVTFRCDPISEHNRLYWYRQTLGQGPEFLTYFQNEAQLEKSRLLSDRFSAERPKGSFSTLEIQRTEQGDSAMYLCASSLALDTQYFGPGTRLTVL.